This T cell receptor beta chain originates from a study of shared clonotypes between healthy human individuals. Study-wide points: Rarefaction exposed incomplete sorted-subset sequencing despite large depth.

All donors were healthy HIV-negative adults lacking recent acute infections or vaccinations. Germline values: CDR1 SGDLS, CDR2 YYNGEE. With 0 bases removed from V and 2 bases from J, the gap between germline ends came to 11 bases. CDR3 length equals 16 residues. Across several immunoSEQ plates, the genomic DNA of each subset was split evenly. Sequenced by immunoSEQ multiplex PCR; TCRdb stores in-frame clones only, minus some. The sample records 2.5 million or so clones, more than 90% being singletons. For this clone: Its specificity is unknown. The sample contains more than one DNA sequence encoding this CDR3.

This sequence originates from a young man in good health. J is TRBJ2-2 and V is TRBV9; D gene uncertain. What was sequenced was naive CD4+ T cells sorted from blood. Noted subset: CD45RA+ positively selected. For the CDR3, the DNA is TGTGCCAGCAGCGTAGGGGCCTCCGCAAACACCGGGGAGCTGTTTTTT. Encoded protein: CASSVGASANTGELFF.